This T cell receptor beta chain was identified in a study of CD8+ T cells in alopecia areata. Sequencing templates came from extracted RNA that was reverse transcribed into cDNA. Assay used: immunoSEQ multiplex PCR; TCRdb lists only in-frame clones, some missing. Counted here are 90,000 to 100,000 clones, around 45% occurring once; the ten biggest clones make up 1% to 1.5%. This clone was picked up a small number of times. The TCR comes from a human donor with alopecia areata. What was sequenced was CD4+ T cells sorted from blood.

CDR3 loop: CASSQDLILAGVADTQYF. In DNA form, the CDR3 reads TGCGCCAGCAGCCAAGATTTGATTCTAGCGGGGGTGGCAGATACGCAGTATTTT. The chain employs TRBV4-3 and TRBJ2-3, with 10 nucleotides matching TRBD2. With V trimmed by 0 bases and J by 4 bases, 10 bases remained unmatched. The CDR3 runs 18 residues. The V gene's germline CDR1 is LGHNA and CDR2 YSLEER.